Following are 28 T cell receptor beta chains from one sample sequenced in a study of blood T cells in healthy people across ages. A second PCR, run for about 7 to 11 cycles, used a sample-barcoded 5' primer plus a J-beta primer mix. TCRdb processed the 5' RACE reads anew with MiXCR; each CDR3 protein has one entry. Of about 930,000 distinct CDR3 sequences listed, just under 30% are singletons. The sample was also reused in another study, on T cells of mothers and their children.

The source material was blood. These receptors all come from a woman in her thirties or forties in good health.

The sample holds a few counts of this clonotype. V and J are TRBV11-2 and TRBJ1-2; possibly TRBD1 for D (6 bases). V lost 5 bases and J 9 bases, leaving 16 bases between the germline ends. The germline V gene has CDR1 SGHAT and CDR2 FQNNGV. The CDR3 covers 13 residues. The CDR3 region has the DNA TGTGCCAGCAGCCGTAATAACAGGGAACGCTACACCTTC. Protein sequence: CASSRNNRERYTF.

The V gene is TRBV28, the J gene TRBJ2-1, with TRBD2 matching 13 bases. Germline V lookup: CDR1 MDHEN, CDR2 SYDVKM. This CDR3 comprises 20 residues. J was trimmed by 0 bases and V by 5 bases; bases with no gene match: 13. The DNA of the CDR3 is TGTGCCAGCAGTCCAAGGTTACTAGCGGGAGGGCCCAGCTCCTACAATGAGCAGTTCTTC. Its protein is CASSPRLLAGGPSSYNEQFF.

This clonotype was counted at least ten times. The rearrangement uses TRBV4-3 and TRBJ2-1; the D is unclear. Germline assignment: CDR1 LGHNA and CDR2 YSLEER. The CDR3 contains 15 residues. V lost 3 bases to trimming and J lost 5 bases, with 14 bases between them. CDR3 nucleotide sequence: TGCGCCAGCAGCCATGGCACGGTCACTCACAATGAGCAGTTCTTC. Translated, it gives CASSHGTVTHNEQFF.

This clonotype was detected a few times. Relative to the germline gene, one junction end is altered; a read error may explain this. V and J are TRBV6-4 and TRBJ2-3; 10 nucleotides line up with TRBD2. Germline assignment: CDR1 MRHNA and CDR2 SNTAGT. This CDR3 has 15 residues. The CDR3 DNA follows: TGTGCCAGCAGTGTGAGCGGGGGGGCCTCAGATGCGCAGTATTTT. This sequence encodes CASSVSGGASDAQYF.

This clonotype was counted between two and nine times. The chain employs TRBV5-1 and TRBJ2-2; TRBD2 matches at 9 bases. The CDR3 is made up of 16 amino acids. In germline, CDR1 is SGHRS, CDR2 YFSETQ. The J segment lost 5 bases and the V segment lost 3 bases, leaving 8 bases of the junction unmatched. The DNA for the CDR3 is TGCGCCAGCAGCTGGCGGGGGGGCCGGGAAACCGGGGAGCTGTTTTTT. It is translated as CASSWRGGRETGELFF.

The CDR3 is CASSQVPGQGTGANVLTF. CDR3 DNA sequence: TGTGCCAGCAGCCAAGTCCCGGGACAGGGAACTGGGGCCAACGTCCTGACTTTC. V usage is TRBV3-1 and J usage is TRBJ2-6, with 9 bases aligning to TRBD1. The germline gives CDR1 LGHDT, CDR2 YNNKEL (reference sequence). This CDR3 has 18 amino acids. Trimming removed 1 base from V and 2 bases from J; junction bases left unmatched: 6.

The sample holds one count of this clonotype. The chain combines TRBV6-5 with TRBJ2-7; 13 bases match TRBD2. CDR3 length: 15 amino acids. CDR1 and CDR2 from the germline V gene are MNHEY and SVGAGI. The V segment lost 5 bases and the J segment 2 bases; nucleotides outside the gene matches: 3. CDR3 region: CASSATSGGTYEQYF. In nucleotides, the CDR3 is TGTGCCAGCAGTGCGACTAGCGGGGGGACCTACGAGCAGTACTTC.

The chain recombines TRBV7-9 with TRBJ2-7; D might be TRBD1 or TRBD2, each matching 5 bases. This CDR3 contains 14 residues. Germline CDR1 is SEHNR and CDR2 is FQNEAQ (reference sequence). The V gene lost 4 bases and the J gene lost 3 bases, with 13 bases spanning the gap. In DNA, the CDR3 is TGTGCCAGCAGCTGCGACAGTACTAGCTACGAGCAGTACTTC. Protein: CASSCDSTSYEQYF.

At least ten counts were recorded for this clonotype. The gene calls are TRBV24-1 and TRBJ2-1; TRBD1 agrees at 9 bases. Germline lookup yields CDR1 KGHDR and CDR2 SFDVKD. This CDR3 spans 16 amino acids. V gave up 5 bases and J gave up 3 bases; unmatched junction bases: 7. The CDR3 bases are TGTGCCACCAGTGCCGTCGACAGGGGGGGCTACAATGAGCAGTTCTTC. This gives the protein CATSAVDRGGYNEQFF.

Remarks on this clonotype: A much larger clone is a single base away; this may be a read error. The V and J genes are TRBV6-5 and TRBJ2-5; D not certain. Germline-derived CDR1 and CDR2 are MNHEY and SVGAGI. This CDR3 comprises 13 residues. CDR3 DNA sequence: TGTGCCAGCAGTTACGCACAGCAAGAGACCCAGGACTTC. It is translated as CASSYAQQETQDF.

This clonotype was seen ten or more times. CDR3 DNA sequence: TGCAGTGCCCGCGAGGGACTAGCCTACGAGCAGTACTTC. Protein: CSAREGLAYEQYF. The rearrangement links TRBV20-1 to TRBJ2-7; 8 positions match TRBD2. Germline loops: CDR1 DFQATT, CDR2 SNEGSKA (reference sequence). This CDR3 is 13 amino acids long. The trim removed 6 bases at V and 2 bases at J, leaving 6 bases unmatched.

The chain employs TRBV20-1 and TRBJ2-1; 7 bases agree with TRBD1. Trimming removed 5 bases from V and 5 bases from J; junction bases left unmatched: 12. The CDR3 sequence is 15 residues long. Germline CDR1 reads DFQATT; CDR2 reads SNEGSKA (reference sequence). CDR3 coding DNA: TGCAGTGCTTACCGACCGGGACAGCCAAACAATGAGCAGTTCTTC. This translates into CSAYRPGQPNNEQFF.

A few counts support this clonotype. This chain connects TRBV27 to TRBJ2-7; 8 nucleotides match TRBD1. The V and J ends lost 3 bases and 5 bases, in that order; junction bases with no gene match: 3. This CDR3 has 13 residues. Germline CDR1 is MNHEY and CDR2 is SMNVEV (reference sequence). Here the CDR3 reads CASSFYRGNEQYF. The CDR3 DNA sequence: TGTGCCAGCAGTTTTTACAGGGGGAACGAGCAGTACTTC.

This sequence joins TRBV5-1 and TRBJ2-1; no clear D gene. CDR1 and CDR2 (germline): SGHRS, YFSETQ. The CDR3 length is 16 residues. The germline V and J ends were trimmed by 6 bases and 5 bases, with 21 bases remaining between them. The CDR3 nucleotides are TGCGCCAGCACCCTCCGAACAGCCACCTTTAACAATGAGCAGTTCTTC. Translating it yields CASTLRTATFNNEQFF. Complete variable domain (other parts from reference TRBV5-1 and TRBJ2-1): KAGVTQTPRYLIKTRGQQVTLSCSPISGHRSVSWYQQTPGQGLQFLFEYFSETQRNKGNFPGRFSGRQFSNSRSEMNVSTLELGDSALYLCASTLRTATFNNEQFFGPGTRLTVL.

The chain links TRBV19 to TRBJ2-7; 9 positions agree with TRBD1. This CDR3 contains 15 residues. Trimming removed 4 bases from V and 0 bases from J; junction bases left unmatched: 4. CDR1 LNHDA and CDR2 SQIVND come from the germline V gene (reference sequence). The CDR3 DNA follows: TGTGCCAGTAGTAATGGACAGGGGTCCTCCTACGAGCAGTACTTC. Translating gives CASSNGQGSSYEQYF.

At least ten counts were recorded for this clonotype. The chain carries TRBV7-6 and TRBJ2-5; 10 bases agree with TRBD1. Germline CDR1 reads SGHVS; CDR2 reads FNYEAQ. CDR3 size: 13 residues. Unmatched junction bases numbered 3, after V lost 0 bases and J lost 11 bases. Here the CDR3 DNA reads TGTGCCAGCAGCTTAGCGTCGGGACAGGGGCAGTACTTC. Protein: CASSLASGQGQYF.

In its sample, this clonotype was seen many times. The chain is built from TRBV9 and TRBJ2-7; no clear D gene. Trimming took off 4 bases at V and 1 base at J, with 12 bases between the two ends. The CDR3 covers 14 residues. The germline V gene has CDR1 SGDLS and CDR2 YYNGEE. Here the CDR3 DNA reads TGTGCCAGCAGCCCCGCGGACGTTTCCTACGAGCAGTACTTC. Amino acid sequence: CASSPADVSYEQYF. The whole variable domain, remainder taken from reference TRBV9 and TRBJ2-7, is DSGVTQTPKHLITATGQRVTLRCSPRSGDLSVYWYQQSLDQGLQFLIQYYNGEERAKGNILERFSAQQFPDLHSELNLSSLELGDSALYFCASSPADVSYEQYFGPGTRLTVT.

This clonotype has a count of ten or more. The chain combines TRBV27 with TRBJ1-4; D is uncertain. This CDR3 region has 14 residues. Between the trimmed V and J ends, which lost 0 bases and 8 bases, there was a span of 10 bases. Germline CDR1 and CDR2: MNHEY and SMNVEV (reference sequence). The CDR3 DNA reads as TGTGCCAGCAGTTTATCGGTTTCCTTCGAAAAACTGTTTTTT. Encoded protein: CASSLSVSFEKLFF. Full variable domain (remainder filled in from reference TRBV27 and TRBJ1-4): EAQVTQNPRYLITVTGKKLTVTCSQNMNHEYMSWYRQDPGLGLRQIYYSMNVEVTDKGDVPEGYKVSRKEKRNFPLILESPSPNQTSLYFCASSLSVSFEKLFFGSGTQLSVL.

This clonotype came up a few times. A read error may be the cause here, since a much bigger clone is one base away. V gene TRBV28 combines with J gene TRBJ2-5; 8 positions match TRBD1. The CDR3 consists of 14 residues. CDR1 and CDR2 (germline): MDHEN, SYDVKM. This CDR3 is CASSRTGFLETRYF. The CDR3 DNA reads TGTGCCAGCAGTAGGACAGGGTTTTTGGAGACCCGGTACTTC.

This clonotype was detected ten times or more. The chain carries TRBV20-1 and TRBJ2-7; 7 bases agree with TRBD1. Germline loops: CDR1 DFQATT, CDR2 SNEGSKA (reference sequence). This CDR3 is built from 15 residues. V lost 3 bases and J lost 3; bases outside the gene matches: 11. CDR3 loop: CSARGEGGSFYEQYF. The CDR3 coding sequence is TGCAGTGCTAGGGGGGAAGGGGGCAGCTTCTACGAGCAGTACTTC.

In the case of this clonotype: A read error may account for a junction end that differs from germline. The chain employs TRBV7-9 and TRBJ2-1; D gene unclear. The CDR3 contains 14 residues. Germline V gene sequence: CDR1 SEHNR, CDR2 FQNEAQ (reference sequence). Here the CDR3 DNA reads TGTGCCAACAGCTCAGAGATCCGGGCCCAGTCGCAGTTCTTC. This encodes CANSSEIRAQSQFF.

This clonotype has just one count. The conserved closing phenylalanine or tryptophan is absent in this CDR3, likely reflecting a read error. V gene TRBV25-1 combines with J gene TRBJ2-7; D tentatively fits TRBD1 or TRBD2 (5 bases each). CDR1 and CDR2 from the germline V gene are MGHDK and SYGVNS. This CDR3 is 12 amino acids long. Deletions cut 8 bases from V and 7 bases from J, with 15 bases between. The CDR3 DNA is TGTGCCAGCCGGGGCGGCAATAGTGAGCAGTACTTG. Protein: CASRGGNSEQYL.

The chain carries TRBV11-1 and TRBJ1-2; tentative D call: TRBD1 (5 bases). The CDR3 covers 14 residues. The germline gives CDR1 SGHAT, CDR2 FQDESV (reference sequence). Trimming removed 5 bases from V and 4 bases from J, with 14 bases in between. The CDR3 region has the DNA TGTGCCAGCAGCCGTCCGGGACTCTCCTATGGCTACACCTTC. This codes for CASSRPGLSYGYTF.

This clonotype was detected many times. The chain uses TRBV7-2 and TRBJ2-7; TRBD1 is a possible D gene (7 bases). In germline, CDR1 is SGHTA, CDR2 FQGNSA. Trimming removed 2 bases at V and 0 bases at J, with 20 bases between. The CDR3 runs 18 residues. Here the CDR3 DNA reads TGTGCCAGCAGCTTACATGGAGGGTCGACAGGGAGCTCCTACGAGCAGTACTTC. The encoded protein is CASSLHGGSTGSSYEQYF.

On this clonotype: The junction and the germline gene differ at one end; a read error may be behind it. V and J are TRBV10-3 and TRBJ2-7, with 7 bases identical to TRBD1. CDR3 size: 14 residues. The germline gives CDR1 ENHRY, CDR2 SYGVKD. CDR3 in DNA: TGTGTCATCAGTGGCCGGGACAGTACCTACGAGCAGTACTTC. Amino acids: CVISGRDSTYEQYF.

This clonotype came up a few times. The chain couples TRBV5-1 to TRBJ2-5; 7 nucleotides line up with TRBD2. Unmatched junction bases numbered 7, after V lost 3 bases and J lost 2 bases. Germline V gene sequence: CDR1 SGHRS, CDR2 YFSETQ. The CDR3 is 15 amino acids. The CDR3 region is CASSSLAVSQETQYF. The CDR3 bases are TGCGCCAGCAGCTCTCTAGCGGTTTCTCAAGAGACCCAGTACTTC.

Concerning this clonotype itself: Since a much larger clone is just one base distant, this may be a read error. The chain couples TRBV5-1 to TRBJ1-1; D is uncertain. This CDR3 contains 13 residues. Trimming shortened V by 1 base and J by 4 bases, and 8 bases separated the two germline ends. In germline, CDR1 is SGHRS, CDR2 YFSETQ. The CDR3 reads CASSLMVGTEAFF. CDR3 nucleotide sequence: TGCGCCAGCAGCTTGATGGTGGGCACTGAAGCTTTCTTT. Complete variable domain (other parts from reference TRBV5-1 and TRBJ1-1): KAGVTQTPRYLIKTRGQQVTLSCSPISGHRSVSWYQQTPGQGLQFLFEYFSETQRNKGNFPGRFSGRQFSNSRSEMNVSTLELGDSALYLCASSLMVGTEAFFGQGTRLTVV.

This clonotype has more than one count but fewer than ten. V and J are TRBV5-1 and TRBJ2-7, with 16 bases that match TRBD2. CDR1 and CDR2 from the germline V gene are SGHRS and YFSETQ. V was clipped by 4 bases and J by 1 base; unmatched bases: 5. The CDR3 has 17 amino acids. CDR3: CASSRGLAGGPSYEQYF. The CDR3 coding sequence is TGCGCCAGCAGCCGGGGACTAGCGGGGGGGCCTTCCTACGAGCAGTACTTC. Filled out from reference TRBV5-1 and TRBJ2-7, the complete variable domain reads KAGVTQTPRYLIKTRGQQVTLSCSPISGHRSVSWYQQTPGQGLQFLFEYFSETQRNKGNFPGRFSGRQFSNSRSEMNVSTLELGDSALYLCASSRGLAGGPSYEQYFGPGTRLTVT.